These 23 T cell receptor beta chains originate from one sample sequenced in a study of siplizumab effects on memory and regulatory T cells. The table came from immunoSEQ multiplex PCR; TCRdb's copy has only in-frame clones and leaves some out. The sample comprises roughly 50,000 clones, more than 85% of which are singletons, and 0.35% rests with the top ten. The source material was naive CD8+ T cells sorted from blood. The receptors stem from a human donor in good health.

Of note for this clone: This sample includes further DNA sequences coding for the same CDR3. The CDR3 spells CASSLGAGMNTEAFF. CDR3 nucleotide sequence: TGTGCCAGCAGCTTGGGCGCCGGTATGAACACTGAAGCTTTCTTT. The chain combines TRBV7-9 with TRBJ1-1, with D hard to call. The V gene lost 3 bases and the J gene lost 0 bases, with 11 bases spanning the gap. The CDR3 has 15 residues. The V gene's germline CDR1 is SEHNR and CDR2 FQNEAQ (reference sequence).

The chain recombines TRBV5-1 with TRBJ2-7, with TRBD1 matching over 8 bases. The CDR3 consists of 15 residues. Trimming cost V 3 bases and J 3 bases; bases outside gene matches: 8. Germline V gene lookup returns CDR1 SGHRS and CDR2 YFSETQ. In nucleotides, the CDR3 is TGCGCCAGCAGCTACGAAGGACAGGGAATCTACGAGCAGTACTTC. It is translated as CASSYEGQGIYEQYF.

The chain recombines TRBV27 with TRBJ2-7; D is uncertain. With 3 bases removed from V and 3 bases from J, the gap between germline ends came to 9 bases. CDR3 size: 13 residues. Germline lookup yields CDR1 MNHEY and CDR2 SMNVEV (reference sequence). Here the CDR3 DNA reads TGTGCCAGCAGTTTCTCAAACAGCTACGAGCAGTACTTC. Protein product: CASSFSNSYEQYF.

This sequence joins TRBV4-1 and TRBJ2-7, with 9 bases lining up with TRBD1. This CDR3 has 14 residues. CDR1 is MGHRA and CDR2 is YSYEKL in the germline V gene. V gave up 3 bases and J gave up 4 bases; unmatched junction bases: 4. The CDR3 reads CASSQGTGIYEQYF. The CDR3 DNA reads TGCGCCAGCAGCCAGGGGACAGGGATTTACGAGCAGTACTTC.

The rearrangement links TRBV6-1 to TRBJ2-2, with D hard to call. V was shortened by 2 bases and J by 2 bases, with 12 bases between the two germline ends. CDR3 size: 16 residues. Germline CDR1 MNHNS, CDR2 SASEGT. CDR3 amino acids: CASSEQLLLNTGELFF. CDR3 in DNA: TGTGCCAGCAGTGAACAGCTCTTACTTAACACCGGGGAGCTGTTTTTT.

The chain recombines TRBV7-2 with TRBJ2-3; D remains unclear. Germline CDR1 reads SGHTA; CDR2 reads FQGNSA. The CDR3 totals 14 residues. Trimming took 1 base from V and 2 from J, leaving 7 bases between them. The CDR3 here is CASSLVEFTDTQYF. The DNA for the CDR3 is TGTGCCAGCAGCTTAGTAGAGTTCACAGATACGCAGTATTTT.

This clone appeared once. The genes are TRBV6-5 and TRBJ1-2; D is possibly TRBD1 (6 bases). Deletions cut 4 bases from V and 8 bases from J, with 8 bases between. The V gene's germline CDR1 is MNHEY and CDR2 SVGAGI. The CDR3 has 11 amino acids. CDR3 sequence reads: CASSSGQGYTF. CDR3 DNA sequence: TGTGCCAGCAGTTCGGGACAAGGCTACACCTTC.

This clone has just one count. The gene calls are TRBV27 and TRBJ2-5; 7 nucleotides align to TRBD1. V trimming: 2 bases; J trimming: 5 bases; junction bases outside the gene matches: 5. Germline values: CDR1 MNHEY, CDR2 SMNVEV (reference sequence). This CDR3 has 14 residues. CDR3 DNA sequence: TGTGCCAGCAGTTTAGGGACAGACGGGGAGACCCAGTACTTC. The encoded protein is CASSLGTDGETQYF.

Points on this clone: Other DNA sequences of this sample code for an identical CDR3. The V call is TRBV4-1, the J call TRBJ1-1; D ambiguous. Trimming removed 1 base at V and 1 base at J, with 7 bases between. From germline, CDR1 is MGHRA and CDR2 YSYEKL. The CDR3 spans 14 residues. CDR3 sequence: CASSQVGENTEAFF. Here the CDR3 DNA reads TGCGCCAGCAGCCAAGTCGGTGAGAACACTGAAGCTTTCTTT.

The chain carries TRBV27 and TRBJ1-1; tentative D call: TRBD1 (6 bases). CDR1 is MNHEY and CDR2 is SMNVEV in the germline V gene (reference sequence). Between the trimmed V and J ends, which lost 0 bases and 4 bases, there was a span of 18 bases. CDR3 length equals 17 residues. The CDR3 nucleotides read TGTGCCAGCAGTTTATCCCTCATCTTGGAGGGGGGCACTGAAGCTTTCTTT. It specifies CASSLSLILEGGTEAFF.

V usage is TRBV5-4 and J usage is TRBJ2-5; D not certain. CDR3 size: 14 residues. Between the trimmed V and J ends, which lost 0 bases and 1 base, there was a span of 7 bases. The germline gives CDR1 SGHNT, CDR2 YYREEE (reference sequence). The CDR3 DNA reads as TGTGCCAGCAGCTTGGGAGGCCTCCAAGAGACCCAGTACTTC. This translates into CASSLGGLQETQYF.

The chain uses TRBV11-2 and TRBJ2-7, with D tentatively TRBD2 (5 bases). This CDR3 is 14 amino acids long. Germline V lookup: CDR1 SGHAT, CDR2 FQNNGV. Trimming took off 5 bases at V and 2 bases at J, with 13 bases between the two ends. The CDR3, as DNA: TGTGCCAGCAGCCTGGCGGGCCTCACCTACGAGCAGTACTTC. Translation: CASSLAGLTYEQYF.

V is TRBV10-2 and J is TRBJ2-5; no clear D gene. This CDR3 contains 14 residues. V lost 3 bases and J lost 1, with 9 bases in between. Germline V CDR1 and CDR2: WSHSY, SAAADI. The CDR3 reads CASSEVTAQETQYF. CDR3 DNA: TGCGCCAGCAGTGAAGTTACAGCCCAAGAGACCCAGTACTTC.

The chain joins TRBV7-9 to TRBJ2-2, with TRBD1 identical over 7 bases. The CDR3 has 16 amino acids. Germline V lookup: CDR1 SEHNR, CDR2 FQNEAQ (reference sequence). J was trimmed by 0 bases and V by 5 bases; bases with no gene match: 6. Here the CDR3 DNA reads TGTGCCAGCAGCCACCGACAGGGCCCGAACACCGGGGAGCTGTTTTTT. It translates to CASSHRQGPNTGELFF.

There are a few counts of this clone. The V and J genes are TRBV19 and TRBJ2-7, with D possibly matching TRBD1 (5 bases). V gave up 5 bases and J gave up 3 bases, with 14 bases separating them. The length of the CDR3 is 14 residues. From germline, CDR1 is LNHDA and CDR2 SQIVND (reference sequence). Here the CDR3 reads CASSGQDTGYEQYF. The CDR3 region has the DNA TGTGCCAGTAGTGGGCAGGACACGGGCTACGAGCAGTACTTC.

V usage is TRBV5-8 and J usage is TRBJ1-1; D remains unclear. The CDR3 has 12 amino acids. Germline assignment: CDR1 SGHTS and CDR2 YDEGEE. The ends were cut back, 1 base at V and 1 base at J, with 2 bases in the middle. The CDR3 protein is CASSLWNTEAFF. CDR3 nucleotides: TGTGCCAGCAGCTTGTGGAACACTGAAGCTTTCTTT.

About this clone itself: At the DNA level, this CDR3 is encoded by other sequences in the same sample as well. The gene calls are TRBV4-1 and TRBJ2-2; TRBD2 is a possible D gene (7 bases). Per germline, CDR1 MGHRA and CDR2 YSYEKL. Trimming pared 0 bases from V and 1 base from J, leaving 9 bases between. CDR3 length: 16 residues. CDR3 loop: CASSQEGGGNTGELFF. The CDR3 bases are TGCGCCAGCAGCCAAGAAGGGGGGGGGAACACCGGGGAGCTGTTTTTT.

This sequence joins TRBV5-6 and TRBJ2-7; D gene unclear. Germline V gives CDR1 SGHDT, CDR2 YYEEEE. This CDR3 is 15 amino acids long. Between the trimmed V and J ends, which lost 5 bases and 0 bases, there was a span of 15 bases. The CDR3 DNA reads TGTGCCAGCAGTTTTCGGACGCTTTCCTCCTACGAGCAGTACTTC. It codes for CASSFRTLSSYEQYF.

This CDR3 is CASRRDRSSGNTIYF. The CDR3 DNA follows: TGTGCCAGCAGACGGGACAGAAGCTCTGGAAACACCATATATTTT. The chain employs TRBV27 and TRBJ1-3, with 7 bases that match TRBD1. The CDR3 has 15 residues. V shed 6 bases, J shed 0 bases, and the junction held 5 bases outside the gene matches. Germline loops: CDR1 MNHEY, CDR2 SMNVEV (reference sequence).

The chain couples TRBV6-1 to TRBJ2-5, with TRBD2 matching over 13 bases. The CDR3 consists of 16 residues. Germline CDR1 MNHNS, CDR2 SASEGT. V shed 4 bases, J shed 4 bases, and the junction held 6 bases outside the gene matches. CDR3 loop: CASSGWTSGGSETQYF. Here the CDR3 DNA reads TGTGCCAGCAGTGGGTGGACTAGCGGGGGTTCAGAGACCCAGTACTTC.

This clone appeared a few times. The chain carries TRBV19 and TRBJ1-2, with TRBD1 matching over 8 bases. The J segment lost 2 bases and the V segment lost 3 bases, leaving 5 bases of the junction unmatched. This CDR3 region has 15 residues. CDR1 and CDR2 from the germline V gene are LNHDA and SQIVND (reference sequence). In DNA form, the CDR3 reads TGTGCCAGTAGTATCTCAGGGGGCGGGAACTATGGCTACACCTTC. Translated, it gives CASSISGGGNYGYTF.

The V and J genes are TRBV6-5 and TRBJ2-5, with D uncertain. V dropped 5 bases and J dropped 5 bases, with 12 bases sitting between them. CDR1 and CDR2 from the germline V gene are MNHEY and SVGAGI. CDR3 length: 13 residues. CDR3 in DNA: TGTGCCAGCAGTCCCATAGGGCAGGAGACCCAGTACTTC. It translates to CASSPIGQETQYF.

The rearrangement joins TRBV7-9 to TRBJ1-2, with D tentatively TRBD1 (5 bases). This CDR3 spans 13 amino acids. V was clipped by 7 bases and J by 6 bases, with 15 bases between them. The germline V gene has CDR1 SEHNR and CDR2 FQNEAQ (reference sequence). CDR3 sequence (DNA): TGTGCCAGCAATGGCAGGGTGATGGATGGCTACACCTTC. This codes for CASNGRVMDGYTF.